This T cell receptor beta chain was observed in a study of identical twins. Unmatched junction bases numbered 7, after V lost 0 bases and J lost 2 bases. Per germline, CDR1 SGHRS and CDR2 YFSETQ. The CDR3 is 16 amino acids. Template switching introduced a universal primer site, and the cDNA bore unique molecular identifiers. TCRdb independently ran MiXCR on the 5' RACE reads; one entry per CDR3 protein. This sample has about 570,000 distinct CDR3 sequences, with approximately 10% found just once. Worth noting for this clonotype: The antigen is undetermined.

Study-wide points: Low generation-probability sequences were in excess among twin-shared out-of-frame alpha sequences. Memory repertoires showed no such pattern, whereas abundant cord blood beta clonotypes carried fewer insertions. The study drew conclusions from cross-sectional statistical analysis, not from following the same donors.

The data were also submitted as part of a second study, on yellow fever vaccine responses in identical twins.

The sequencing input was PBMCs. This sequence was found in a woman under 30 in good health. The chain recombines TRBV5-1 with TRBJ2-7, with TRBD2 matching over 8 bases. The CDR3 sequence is CASSLAPGGPPYEQYF. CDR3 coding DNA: TGCGCCAGCAGCTTGGCCCCGGGAGGGCCCCCCTACGAGCAGTACTTC.